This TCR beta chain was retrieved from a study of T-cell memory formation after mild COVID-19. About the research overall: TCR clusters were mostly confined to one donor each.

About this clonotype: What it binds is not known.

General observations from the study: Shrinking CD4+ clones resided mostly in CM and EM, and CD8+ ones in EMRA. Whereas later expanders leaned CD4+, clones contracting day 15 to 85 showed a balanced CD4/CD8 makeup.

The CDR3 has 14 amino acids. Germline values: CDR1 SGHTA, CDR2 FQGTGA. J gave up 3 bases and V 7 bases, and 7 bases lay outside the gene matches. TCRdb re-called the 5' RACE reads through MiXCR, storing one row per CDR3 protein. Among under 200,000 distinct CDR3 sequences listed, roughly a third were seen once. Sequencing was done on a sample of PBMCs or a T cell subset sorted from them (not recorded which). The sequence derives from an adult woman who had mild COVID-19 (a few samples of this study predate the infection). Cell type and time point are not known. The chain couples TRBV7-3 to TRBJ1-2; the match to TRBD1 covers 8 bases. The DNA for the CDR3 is TGTGCCAGCACCCAGGGACAGGCGGACTATGGCTACACCTTC. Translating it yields CASTQGQADYGYTF.